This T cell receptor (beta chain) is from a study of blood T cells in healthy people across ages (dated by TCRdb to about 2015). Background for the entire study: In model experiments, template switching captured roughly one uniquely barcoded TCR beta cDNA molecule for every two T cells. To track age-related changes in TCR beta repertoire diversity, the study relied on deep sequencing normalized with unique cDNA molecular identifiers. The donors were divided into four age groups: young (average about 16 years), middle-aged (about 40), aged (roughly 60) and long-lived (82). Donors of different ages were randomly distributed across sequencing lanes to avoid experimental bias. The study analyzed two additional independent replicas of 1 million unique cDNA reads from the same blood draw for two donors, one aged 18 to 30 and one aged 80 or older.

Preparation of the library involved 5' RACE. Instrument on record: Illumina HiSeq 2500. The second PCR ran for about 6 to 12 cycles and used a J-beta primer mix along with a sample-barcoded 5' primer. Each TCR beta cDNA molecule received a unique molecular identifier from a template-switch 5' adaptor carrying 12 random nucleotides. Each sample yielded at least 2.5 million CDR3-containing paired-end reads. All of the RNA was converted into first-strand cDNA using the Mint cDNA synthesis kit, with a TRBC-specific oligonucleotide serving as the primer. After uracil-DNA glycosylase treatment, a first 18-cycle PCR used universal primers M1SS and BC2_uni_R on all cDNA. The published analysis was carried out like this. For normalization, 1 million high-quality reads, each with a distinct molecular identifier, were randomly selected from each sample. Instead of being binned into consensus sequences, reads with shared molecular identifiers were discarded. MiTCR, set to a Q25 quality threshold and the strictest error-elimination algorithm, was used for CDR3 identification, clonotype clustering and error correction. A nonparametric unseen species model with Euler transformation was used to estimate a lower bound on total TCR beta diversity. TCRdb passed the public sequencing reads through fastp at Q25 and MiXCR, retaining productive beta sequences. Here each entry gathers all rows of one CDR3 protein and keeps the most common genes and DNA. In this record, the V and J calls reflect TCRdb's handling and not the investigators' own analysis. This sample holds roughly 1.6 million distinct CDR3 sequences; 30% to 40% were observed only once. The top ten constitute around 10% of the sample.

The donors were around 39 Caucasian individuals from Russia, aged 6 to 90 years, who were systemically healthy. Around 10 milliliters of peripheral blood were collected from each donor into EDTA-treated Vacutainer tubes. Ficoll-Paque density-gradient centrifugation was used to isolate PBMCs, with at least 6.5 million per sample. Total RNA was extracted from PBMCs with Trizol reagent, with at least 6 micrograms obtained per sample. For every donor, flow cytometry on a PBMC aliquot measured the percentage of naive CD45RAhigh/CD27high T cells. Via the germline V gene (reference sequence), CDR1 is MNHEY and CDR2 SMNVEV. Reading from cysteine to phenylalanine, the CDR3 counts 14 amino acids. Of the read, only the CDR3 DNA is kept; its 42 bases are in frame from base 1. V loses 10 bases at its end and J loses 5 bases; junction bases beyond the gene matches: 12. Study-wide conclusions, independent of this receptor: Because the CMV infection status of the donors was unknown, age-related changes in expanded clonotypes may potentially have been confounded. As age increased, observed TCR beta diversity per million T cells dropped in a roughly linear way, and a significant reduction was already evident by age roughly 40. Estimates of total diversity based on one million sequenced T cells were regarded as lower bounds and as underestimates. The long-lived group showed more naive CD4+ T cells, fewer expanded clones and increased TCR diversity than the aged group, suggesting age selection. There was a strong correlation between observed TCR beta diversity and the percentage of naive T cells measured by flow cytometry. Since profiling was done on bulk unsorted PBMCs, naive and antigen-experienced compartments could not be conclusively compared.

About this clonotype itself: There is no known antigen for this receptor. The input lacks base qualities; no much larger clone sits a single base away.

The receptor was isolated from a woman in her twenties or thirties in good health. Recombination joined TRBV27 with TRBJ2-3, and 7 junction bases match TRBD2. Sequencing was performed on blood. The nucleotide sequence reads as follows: TGTGCCACCCTTACTAGCGCTACGGGAGATACGCAGTATTTT. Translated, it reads CATLTSATGDTQYF.